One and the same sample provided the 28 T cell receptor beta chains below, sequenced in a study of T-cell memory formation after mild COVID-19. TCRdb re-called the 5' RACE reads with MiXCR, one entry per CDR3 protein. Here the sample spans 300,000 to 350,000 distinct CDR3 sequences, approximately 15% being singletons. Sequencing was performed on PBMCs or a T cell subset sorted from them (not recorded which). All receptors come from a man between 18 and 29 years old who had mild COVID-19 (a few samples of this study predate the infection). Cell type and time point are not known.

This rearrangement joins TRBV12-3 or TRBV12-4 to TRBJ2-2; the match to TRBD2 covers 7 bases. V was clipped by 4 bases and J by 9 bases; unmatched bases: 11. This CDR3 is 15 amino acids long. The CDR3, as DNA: TGTGCCAGCAGTTCCGTTGCGGGAGCCCGCAGGGAGCTGTTTTTT. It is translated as CASSSVAGARRELFF.

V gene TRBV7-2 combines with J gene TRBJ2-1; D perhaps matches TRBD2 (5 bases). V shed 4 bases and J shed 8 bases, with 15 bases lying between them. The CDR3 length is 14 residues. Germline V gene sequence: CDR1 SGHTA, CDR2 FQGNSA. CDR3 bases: TGTGCCAGCAGCTCCCCTGGACTCCGAGATGAGCAGTTCTTC. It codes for CASSSPGLRDEQFF.

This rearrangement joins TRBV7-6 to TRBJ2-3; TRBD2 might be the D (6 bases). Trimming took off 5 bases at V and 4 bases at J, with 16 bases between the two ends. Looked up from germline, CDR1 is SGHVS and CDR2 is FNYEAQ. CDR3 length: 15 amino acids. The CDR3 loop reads CASSPDIPGADTQYF. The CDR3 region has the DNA TGTGCCAGCAGCCCAGACATTCCGGGGGCAGATACGCAGTATTTT.

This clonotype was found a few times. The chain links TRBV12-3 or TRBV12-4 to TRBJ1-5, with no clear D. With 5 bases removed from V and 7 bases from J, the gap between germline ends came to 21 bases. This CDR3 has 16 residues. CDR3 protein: CASSPEPGLASQPQHF. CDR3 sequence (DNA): TGTGCCAGCAGTCCGGAGCCGGGGTTGGCAAGCCAGCCCCAGCATTTT.

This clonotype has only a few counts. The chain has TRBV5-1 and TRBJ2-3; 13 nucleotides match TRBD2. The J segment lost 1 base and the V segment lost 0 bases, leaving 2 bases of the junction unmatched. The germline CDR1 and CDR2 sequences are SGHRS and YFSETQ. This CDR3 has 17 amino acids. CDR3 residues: CASSLAGTSGGTDTQYF. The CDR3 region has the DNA TGCGCCAGCAGCTTGGCCGGGACTAGCGGGGGCACAGATACGCAGTATTTT.

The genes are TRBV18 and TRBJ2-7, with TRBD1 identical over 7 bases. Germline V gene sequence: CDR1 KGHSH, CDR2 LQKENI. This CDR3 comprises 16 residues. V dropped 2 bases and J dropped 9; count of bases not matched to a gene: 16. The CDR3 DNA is TGTGCCAGCTCACCATCGATGGGACAGCCCGATTTAGGGCAGTACGTC. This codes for CASSPSMGQPDLGQYV.

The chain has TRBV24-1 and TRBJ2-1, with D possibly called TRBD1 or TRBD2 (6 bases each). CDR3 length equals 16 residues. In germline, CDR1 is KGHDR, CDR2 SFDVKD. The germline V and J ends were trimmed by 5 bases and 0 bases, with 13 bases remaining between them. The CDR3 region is CATSGMGGRSYNEQFF. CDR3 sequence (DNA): TGTGCCACCAGTGGGATGGGGGGCCGCTCCTACAATGAGCAGTTCTTC.

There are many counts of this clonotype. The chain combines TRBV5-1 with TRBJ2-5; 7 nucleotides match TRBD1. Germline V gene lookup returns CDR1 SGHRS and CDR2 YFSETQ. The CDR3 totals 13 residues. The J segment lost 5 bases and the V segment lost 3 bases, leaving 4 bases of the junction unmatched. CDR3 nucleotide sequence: TGCGCCAGCAGCTCGACAGGGCCGGAGACCCAGTACTTC. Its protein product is CASSSTGPETQYF.

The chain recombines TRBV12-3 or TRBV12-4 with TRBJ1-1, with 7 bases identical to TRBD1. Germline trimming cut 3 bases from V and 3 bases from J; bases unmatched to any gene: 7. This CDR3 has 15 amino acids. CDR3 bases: TGTGCCAGCAGTTTGGGGGACAGCTTCTACACTGAAGCTTTCTTT. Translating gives CASSLGDSFYTEAFF.

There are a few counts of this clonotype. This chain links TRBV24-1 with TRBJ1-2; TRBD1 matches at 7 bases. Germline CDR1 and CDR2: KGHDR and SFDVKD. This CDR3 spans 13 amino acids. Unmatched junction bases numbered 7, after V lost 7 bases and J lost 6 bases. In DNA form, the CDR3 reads TGTGCCACCAGCGGCAGGGGGGGACATGGCTACACCTTC. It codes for CATSGRGGHGYTF.

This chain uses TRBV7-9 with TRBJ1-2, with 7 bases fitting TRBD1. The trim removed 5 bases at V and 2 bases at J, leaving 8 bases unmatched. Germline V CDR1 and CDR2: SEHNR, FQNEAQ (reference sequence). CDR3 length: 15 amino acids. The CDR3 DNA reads TGTGCCAGCAGCGTTGGACAACAGGGGAACTATGGCTACACCTTC. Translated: CASSVGQQGNYGYTF. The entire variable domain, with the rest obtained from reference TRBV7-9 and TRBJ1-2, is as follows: DTGVSQNPRHKITKRGQNVTFRCDPISEHNRLYWYRQTLGQGPEFLTYFQNEAQLEKSRLLSDRFSAERPKGSFSTLEIQRTEQGDSAMYLCASSVGQQGNYGYTFGSGTRLTVV.

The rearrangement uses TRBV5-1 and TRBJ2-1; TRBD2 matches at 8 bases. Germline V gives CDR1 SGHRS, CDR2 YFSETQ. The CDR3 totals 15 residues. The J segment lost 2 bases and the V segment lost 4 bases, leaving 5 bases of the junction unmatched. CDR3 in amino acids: CASSRSGVPYNEQFF. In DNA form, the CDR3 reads TGCGCCAGCAGCCGTAGCGGGGTCCCCTACAATGAGCAGTTCTTC.

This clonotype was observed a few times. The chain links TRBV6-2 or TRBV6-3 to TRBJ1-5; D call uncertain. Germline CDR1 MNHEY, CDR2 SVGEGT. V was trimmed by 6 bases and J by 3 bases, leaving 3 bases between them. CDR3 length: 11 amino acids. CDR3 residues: CASSPNQPQHF. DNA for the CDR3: TGTGCCAGCAGCCCCAATCAGCCCCAGCATTTT.

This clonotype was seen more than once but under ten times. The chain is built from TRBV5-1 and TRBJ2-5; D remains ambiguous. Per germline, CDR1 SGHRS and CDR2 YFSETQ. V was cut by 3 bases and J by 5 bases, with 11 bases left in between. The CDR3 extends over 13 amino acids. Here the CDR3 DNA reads TGCGCCAGCAGCTACGAGGCAGCGGAGACCCAGTACTTC. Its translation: CASSYEAAETQYF.

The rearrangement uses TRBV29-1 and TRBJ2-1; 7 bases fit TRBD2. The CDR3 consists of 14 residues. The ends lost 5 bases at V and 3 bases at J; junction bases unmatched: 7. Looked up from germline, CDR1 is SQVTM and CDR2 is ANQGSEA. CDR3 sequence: CSVPPSGIYNEQFF. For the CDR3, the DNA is TGCAGCGTTCCCCCTAGCGGAATCTACAATGAGCAGTTCTTC.

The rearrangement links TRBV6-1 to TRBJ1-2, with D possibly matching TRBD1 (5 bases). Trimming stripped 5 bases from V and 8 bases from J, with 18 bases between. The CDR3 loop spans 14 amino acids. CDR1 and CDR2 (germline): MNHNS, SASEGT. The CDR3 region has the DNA TGTGCCAGCAGTCCCCTCCGGGGGAAAGAGGGCTACACCTTC. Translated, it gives CASSPLRGKEGYTF.

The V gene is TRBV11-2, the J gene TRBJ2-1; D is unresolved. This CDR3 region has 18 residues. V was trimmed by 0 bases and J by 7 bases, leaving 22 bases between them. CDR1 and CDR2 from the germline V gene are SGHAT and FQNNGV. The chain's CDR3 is CASSLENHRWPLWNEQFF. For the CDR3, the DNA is TGTGCCAGCAGCTTAGAAAATCATCGGTGGCCCCTCTGGAATGAGCAGTTCTTC.

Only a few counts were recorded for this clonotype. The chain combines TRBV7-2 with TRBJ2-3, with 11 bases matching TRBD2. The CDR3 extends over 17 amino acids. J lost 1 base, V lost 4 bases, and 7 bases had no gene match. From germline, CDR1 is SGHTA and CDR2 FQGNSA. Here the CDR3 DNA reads TGTGCCAGCAGCTCCCAATCGACTAGCGGGGGCACAGATACGCAGTATTTT. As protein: CASSSQSTSGGTDTQYF. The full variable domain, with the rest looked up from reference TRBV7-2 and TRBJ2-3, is GAGVSQSPSNKVTEKGKDVELRCDPISGHTALYWYRQSLGQGLEFLIYFQGNSAPDKSGLPSDRFSAERTGGSVSTLTIQRTQQEDSAVYLCASSSQSTSGGTDTQYFGPGTRLTVL.

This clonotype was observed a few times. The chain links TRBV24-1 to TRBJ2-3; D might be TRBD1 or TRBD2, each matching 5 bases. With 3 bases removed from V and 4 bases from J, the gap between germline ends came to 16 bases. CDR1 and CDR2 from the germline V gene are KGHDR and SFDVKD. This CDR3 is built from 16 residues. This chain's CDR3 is CATSDGGRIHPDTQYF. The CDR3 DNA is TGTGCCACCAGTGATGGGGGACGGATACATCCAGATACGCAGTATTTT.

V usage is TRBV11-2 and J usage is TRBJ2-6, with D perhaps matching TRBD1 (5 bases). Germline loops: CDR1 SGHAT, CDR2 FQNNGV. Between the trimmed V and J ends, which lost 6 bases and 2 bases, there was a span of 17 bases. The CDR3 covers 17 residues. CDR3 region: CASSRTSGQAGANVLTF. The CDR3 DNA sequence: TGTGCCAGCAGTCGCACCTCAGGGCAGGCTGGGGCCAACGTCCTGACTTTC.

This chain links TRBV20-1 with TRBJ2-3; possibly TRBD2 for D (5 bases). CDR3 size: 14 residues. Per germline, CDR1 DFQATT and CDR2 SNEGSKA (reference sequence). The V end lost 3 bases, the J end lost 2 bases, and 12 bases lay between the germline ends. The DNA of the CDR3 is TGCAGTGCTAGGCTAAGCGGCCCCACAGATACGCAGTATTTT. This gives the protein CSARLSGPTDTQYF.

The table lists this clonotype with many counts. CDR3: CASSKQGSGELFF. CDR3 in DNA: TGTGCCAGCAGTAAACAGGGTTCCGGGGAGCTGTTTTTT. The rearrangement joins TRBV12-3 or TRBV12-4 to TRBJ2-2; D possibly corresponds to TRBD1 (6 bases). CDR3 length equals 13 residues. V lost 5 bases and J 6 bases, leaving 10 bases between the germline ends.

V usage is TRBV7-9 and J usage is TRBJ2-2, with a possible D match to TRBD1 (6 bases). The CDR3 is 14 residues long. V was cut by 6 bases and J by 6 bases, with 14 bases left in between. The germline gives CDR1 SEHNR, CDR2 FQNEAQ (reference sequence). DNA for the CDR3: TGTGCCAGCAGGTCCACAGGGATCGCCGGGGAGCTGTTTTTT. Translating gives CASRSTGIAGELFF. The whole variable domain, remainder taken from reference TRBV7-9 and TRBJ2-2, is DTGVSQNPRHKITKRGQNVTFRCDPISEHNRLYWYRQTLGQGPEFLTYFQNEAQLEKSRLLSDRFSAERPKGSFSTLEIQRTEQGDSAMYLCASRSTGIAGELFFGEGSRLTVL.

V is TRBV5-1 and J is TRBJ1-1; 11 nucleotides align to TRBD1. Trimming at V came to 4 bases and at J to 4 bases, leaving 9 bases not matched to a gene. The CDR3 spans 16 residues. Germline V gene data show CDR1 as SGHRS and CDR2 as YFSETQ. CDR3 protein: CASSLGQGARGTEAFF. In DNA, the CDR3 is TGCGCCAGCAGCCTTGGACAGGGGGCGCGAGGCACTGAAGCTTTCTTT.

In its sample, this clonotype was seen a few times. The CDR3 DNA sequence: TGTGCCAGCAGTTTTTTGTCAAGCGGGGGCGGCGATGAGCAGTTCTTC. Translating gives CASSFLSSGGGDEQFF. The chain couples TRBV12-3 or TRBV12-4 to TRBJ2-1, with 8 bases fitting TRBD2. J was trimmed by 8 bases and V by 3 bases; bases with no gene match: 12. The CDR3 sequence is 16 residues long.

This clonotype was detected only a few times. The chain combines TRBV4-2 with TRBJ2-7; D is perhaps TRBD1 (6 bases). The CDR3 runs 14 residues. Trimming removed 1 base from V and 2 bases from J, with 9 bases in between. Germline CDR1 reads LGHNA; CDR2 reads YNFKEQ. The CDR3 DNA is TGTGCCAGCAGCCAAGGCCAGGGGACCTACGAGCAGTACTTC. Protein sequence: CASSQGQGTYEQYF.

CDR3 loop: CASSPGTGVTQYF. In DNA, the CDR3 is TGTGCCAGCAGTCCAGGGACAGGGGTGACCCAGTACTTC. The V call is TRBV6-2 or TRBV6-3, the J call TRBJ2-5, with 10 bases lining up with TRBD1. With V trimmed by 5 bases and J by 7 bases, 4 bases remained unmatched. CDR1 is MNHEY, CDR2 SVGEGT, per germline. The CDR3 is 13 amino acids.

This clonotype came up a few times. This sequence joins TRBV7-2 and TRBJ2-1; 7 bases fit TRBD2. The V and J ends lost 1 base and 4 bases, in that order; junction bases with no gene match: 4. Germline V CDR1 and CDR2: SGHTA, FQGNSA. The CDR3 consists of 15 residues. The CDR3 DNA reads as TGTGCCAGCAGCTTAGAAGCGGGGCGATACAATGAGCAGTTCTTC. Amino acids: CASSLEAGRYNEQFF.